This TCR beta chain was sequenced for a study of shared clonotypes between healthy human individuals. Here immunoSEQ multiplex PCR was the method, and the copy in TCRdb shows in-frame clones only, minus some. In the table there are around 940,000 clones, less than 85% of which are singletons. Germline lookup yields CDR1 SGHDT and CDR2 YYEEEE. V lost 2 bases to trimming and J lost 0 bases, with 15 bases between them. The CDR3 length is 17 residues. This clone was seen more than once but under ten times. Sequences were obtained from memory CD4+ T cells sorted from blood. Sample subset: CD45RA-negative fraction. This chain uses TRBV5-6 with TRBJ1-5, with D perhaps TRBD1 (6 bases). The TCR sequence derives from a man aged 18 to 29 in good health. CDR3 region: CASSLSNRANSNQPQHF. The CDR3 nucleotides read TGTGCCAGCAGCTTAAGCAACAGGGCCAATAGCAATCAGCCCCAGCATTTT.